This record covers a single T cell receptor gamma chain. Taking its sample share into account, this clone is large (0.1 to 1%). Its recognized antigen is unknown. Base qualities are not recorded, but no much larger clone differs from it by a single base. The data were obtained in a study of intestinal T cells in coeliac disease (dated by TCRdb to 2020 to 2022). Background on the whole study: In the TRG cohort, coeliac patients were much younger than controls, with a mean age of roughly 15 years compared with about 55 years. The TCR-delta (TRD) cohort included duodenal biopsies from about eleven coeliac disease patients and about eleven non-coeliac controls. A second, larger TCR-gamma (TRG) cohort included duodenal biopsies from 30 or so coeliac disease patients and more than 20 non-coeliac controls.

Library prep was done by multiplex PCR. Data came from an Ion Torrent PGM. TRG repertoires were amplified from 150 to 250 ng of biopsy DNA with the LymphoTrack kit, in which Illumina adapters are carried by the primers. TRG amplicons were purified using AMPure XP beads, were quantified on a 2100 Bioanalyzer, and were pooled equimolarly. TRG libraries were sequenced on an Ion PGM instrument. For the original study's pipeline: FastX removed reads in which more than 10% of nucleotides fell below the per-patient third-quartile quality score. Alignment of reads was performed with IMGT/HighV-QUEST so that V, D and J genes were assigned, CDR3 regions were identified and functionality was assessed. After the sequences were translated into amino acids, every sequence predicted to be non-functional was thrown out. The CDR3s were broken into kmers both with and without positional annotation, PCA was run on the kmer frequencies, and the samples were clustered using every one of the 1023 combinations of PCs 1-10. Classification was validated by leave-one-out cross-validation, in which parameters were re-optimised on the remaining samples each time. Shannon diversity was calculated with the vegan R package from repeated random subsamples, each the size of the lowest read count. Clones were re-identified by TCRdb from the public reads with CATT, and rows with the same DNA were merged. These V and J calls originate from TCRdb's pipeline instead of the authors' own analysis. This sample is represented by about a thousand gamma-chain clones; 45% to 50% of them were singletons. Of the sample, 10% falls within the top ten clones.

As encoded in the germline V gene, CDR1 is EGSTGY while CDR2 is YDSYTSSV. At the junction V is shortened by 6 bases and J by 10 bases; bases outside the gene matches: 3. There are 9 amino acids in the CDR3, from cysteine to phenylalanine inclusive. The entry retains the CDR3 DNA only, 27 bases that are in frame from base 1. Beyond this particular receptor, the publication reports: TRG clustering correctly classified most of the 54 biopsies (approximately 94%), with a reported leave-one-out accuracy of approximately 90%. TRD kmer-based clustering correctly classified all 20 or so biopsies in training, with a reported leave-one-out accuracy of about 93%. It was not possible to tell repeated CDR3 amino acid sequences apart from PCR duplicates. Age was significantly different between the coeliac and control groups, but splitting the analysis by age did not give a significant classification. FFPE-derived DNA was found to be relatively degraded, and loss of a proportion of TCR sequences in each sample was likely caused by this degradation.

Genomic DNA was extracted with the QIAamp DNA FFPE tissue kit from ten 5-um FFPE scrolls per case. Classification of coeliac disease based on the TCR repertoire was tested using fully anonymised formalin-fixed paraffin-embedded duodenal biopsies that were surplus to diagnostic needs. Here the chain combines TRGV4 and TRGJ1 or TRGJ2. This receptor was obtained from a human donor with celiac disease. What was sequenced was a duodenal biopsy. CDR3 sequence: CATWPKKLF. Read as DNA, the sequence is TGTGCCACCTGGCCAAAGAAACTCTTT.